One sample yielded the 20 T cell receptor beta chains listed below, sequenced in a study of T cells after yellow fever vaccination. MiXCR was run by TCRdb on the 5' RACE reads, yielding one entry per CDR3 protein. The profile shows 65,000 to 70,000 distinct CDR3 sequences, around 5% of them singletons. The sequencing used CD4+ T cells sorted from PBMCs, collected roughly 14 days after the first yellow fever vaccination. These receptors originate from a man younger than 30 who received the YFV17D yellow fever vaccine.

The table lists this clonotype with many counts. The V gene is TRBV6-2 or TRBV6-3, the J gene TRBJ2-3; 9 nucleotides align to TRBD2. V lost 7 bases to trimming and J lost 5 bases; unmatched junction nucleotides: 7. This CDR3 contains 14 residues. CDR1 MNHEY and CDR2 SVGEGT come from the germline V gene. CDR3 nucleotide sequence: TGTGCCAGCACACCCCGGCGGGGGGGAGATACGCAGTATTTT. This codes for CASTPRRGGDTQYF.

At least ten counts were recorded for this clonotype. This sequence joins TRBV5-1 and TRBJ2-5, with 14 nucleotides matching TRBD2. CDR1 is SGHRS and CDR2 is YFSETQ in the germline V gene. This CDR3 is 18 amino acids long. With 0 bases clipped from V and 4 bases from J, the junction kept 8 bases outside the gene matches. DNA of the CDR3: TGCGCCAGCAGCTTGGTCCCGACTAGCGGGGGGGCCAGAGAGACCCAGTACTTC. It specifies CASSLVPTSGGARETQYF.

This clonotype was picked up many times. This CDR3 is CASSQGLTHNEQFF. The CDR3 region has the DNA TGCGCCAGCAGCCAAGGGCTGACTCACAATGAGCAGTTCTTC. The rearrangement uses TRBV4-3 and TRBJ2-1; no reliable D call. The CDR3 is 14 amino acids. The ends were cut back, 1 base at V and 5 bases at J, with 9 bases in the middle. In germline, CDR1 is LGHNA, CDR2 YSLEER.

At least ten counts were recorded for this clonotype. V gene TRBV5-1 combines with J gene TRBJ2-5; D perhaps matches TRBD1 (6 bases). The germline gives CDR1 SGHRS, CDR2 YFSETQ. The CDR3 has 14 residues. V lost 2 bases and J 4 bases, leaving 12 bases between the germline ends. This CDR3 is CASSLWGPGETQYF. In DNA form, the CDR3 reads TGCGCCAGCAGCTTATGGGGGCCCGGAGAGACCCAGTACTTC.

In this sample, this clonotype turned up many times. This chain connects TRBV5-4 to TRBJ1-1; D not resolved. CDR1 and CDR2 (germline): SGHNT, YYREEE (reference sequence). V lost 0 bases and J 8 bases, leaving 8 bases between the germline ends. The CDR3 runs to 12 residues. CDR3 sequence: CASSLGPEEAFF. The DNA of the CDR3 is TGTGCCAGCAGCTTGGGGCCGGAGGAAGCTTTCTTT.

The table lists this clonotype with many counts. The CDR3 sequence: CASSQVGGQETQYF. CDR3 nucleotide sequence: TGTGCCAGCAGCCAAGTGGGCGGGCAAGAGACCCAGTACTTC. This chain links TRBV3-1 with TRBJ2-5, with a weak D call TRBD2 (5 bases). The CDR3 contains 14 residues. CDR1 LGHDT and CDR2 YNNKEL come from the germline V gene (reference sequence). V lost 1 base and J lost 2, with 8 bases in between.

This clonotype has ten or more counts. CDR3 DNA: TGTGCCAGCAGCTTAGGGGCACAAACGCCGACCCAGTACTTC. It encodes CASSLGAQTPTQYF. The chain carries TRBV11-2 and TRBJ2-5; the D is unclear. V was shortened by 1 base and J by 7 bases, with 13 bases between the two germline ends. This CDR3 region has 14 residues. Germline V gene data show CDR1 as SGHAT and CDR2 as FQNNGV.

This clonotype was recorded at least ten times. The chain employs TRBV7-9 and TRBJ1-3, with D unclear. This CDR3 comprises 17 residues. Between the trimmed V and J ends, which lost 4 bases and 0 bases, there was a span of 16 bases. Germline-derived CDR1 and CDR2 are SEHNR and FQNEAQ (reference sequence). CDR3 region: CASSYTGRWASGNTIYF. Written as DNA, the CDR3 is TGTGCCAGCAGCTATACTGGACGGTGGGCCTCTGGAAACACCATATATTTT.

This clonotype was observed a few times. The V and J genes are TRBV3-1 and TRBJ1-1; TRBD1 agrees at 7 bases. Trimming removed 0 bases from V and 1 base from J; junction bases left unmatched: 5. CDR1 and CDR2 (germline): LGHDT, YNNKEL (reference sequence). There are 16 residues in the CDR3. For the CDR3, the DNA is TGTGCCAGCAGCCAAGATGGGACAGACCGGAACACTGAAGCTTTCTTT. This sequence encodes CASSQDGTDRNTEAFF. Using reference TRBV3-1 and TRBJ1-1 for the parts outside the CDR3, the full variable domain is DTAVSQTPKYLVTQMGNDKSIKCEQNLGHDTMYWYKQDSKKFLKIMFSYNNKELIINETVPNRFSPKSPDKAHLNLHINSLELGDSAVYFCASSQDGTDRNTEAFFGQGTRLTVV.

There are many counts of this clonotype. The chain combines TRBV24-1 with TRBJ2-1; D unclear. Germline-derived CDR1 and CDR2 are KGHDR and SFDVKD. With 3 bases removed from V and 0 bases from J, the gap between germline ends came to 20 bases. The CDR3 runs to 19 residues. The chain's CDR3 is CATSDTLRQPSTSYNEQFF. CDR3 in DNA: TGTGCCACCAGTGATACACTCCGGCAGCCCTCCACCTCCTACAATGAGCAGTTCTTC.

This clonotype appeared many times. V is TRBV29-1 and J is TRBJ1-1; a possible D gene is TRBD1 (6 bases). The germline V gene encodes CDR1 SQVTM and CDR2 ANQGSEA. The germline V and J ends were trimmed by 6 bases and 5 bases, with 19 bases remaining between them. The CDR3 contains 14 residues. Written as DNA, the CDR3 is TGCAGCGTCGACAGGACATACCCGGGAACTGAAGCTTTCTTT. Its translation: CSVDRTYPGTEAFF. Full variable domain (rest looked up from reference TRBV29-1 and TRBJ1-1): SAVISQKPSRDICQRGTSLTIQCQVDSQVTMMFWYRQQPGQSLTLIATANQGSEATYESGFVIDKFPISRPNLTFSTLTVSNMSPEDSSIYLCSVDRTYPGTEAFFGQGTRLTVV.

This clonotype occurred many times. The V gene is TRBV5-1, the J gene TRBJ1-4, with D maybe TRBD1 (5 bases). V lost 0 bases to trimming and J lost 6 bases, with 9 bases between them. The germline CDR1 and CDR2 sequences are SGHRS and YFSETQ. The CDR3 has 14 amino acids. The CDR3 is CASSLGQQDEKLFF. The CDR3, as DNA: TGCGCCAGCAGCTTGGGACAGCAGGATGAAAAACTGTTTTTT.

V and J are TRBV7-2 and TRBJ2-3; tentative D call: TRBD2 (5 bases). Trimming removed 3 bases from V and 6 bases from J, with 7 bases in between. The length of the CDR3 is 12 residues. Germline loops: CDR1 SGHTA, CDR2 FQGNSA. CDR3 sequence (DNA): TGTGCCAGCAGCTTTAGCGCGGATACGCAGTATTTT. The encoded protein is CASSFSADTQYF.

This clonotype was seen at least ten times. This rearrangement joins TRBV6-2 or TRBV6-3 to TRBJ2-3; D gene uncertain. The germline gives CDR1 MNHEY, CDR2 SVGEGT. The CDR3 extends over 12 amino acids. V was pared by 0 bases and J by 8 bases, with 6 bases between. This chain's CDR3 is CASSYSRITQYF. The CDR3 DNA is TGTGCCAGCAGTTACTCGAGGATTACGCAGTATTTT.

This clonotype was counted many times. The CDR3 sequence is CASSILAGQTGELFF. DNA for the CDR3: TGTGCCAGCAGTATCTTAGCGGGGCAAACCGGGGAGCTGTTTTTT. J is TRBJ2-2 and V is TRBV3-1, with TRBD2 matching over 8 bases. There are 15 residues in the CDR3. CDR1 LGHDT and CDR2 YNNKEL come from the germline V gene (reference sequence). V lost 6 bases, J lost 5 bases, and 8 bases stayed unmatched.

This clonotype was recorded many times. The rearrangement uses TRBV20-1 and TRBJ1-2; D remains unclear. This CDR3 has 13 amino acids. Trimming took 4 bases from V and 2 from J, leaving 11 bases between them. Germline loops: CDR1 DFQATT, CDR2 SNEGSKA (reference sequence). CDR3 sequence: CSAKREGNYGYTF. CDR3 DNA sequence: TGCAGTGCTAAAAGGGAGGGCAACTATGGCTACACCTTC.

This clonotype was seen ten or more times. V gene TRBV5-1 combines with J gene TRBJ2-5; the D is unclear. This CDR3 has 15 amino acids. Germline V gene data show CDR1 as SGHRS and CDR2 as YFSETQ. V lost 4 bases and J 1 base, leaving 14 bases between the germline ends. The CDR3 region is CASSLQPPGQETQYF. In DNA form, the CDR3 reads TGCGCCAGCAGCCTCCAACCCCCGGGCCAAGAGACCCAGTACTTC.

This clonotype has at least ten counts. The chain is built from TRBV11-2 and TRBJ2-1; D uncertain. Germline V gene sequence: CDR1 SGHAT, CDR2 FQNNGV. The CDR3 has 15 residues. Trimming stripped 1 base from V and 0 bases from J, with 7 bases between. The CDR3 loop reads CASSLVVRSYNEQFF. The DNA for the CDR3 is TGTGCCAGCAGCTTAGTGGTGCGCTCCTACAATGAGCAGTTCTTC.

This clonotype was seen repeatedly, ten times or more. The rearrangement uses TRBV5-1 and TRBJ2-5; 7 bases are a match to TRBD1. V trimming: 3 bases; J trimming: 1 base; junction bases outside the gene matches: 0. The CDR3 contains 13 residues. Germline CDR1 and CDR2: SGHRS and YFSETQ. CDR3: CASSYRGQETQYF. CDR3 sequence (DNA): TGCGCCAGCAGCTACAGGGGCCAAGAGACCCAGTACTTC.

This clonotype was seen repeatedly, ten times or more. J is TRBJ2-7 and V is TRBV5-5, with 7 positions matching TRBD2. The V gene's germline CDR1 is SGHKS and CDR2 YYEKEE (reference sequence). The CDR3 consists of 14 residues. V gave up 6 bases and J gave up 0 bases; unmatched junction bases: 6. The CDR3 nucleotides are TGTGCCAGCACCCAGGGCGGGAGCTCCTACGAGCAGTACGTC. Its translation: CASTQGGSSYEQYV.